These 10 T cell receptor beta chains were all obtained from the same sample, sequenced in a study of shared clonotypes between healthy human individuals. Assay: immunoSEQ multiplex PCR; the TCRdb copy retains only in-frame clones and omits some. The sample consists of over a million clones, roughly 96% of them appearing once. The material sequenced was naive CD4+ T cells sorted from blood. Regarding subset: CD45RA+ positively selected. These receptor sequences come from a man aged 25 to 45 in good health.

This chain uses TRBV21-1 with TRBJ2-7; the table's D gene call, TRBD1, was not cross checked with the DNA. TRBV21-1 is a recognized pseudogene. The CDR3 consists of 14 residues. The DNA of the CDR3 is TGTGCCAGCAGCAAACCGGGACAGGGACAGAAGCAGTACTTC. Translation: CASSKPGQGQKQYF.

This clone has only one observation. Distinct nucleotide sequences in the sample also encode this CDR3. The J gene is TRBJ1-5, the V gene TRBV28; D unresolved. This CDR3 comprises 12 residues. Germline-derived CDR1 and CDR2 are MDHEN and SYDVKM. V lost 3 bases and J lost 6, with 6 bases in between. CDR3 region: CASSFSSQPQHF. DNA of the CDR3: TGTGCCAGCAGTTTCAGTAGTCAGCCCCAGCATTTT.

This chain joins TRBV11-3 and TRBJ2-7, with 7 bases fitting TRBD1. In germline, CDR1 is SGHNT, CDR2 YENEEA. The CDR3 has 15 amino acids. J gave up 3 bases and V 5 bases, and 10 bases lay outside the gene matches. CDR3 in amino acids: CASSASGTDIYEQYF. The CDR3 DNA follows: TGTGCCAGCAGCGCTTCCGGGACAGATATCTACGAGCAGTACTTC.

The chain links TRBV19 to TRBJ1-1, with unresolved D. The CDR3 consists of 11 residues. Per the germline V gene, CDR1 is LNHDA and CDR2 is SQIVND (reference sequence). Between the trimmed V and J ends, which lost 7 bases and 7 bases, there was a span of 10 bases. The CDR3 here is CASTTEFEAFF. As DNA, the CDR3 is TGTGCCAGTACTACAGAATTTGAAGCTTTCTTT.

The chain uses TRBV28 and TRBJ1-2; D might be TRBD1 (5 bases). This CDR3 comprises 13 residues. Germline CDR1 and CDR2: MDHEN and SYDVKM. Trimming took 7 bases from V and 4 from J, leaving 13 bases between them. This CDR3 is CASNRGTTYGYTF. In nucleotides, the CDR3 is TGTGCCAGCAATCGGGGGACGACCTATGGCTACACCTTC.

V and J are TRBV4-1 and TRBJ1-2, with a tentative D call TRBD1 (5 bases). This CDR3 is 16 amino acids long. Deletions cut 0 bases from V and 5 bases from J, with 16 bases between. The germline V gene has CDR1 MGHRA and CDR2 YSYEKL. The CDR3 here is CASSQDRGRDWYGYTF. The CDR3 DNA reads as TGCGCCAGCAGCCAAGATAGGGGCAGGGATTGGTATGGCTACACCTTC.

Only one count was recorded for this clone. The chain joins TRBV28 to TRBJ1-2; 7 nucleotides agree with TRBD1. The CDR3 extends over 14 amino acids. CDR1 is MDHEN and CDR2 is SYDVKM in the germline V gene. V trimming: 3 bases; J trimming: 4 bases; junction bases outside the gene matches: 5. CDR3 protein: CASSFAGTAYGYTF. DNA for the CDR3: TGTGCCAGCAGTTTCGCCGGGACAGCCTATGGCTACACCTTC.

The V and J genes are TRBV5-8 and TRBJ2-1, with D hard to call. Germline CDR1 reads SGHTS; CDR2 reads YDEGEE. V lost 2 bases to trimming and J lost 4 bases, with 13 bases between them. The CDR3 has 15 residues. CDR3 sequence (DNA): TGTGCCAGCAGCTTCCTAGACCGAAAATACAATGAGCAGTTCTTC. Protein product: CASSFLDRKYNEQFF.

The chain is built from TRBV30 and TRBJ2-3, with TRBD1 matching 7 bases. This CDR3 is built from 14 residues. J was trimmed by 2 bases and V by 3 bases; bases with no gene match: 5. CDR1 and CDR2 (germline): GTSNPN, SVGIG (reference sequence). The CDR3 spells CAWRNRGNTDTQYF. The DNA for the CDR3 is TGTGCCTGGAGAAACAGGGGAAACACAGATACGCAGTATTTT.

CDR3 nucleotides: TGTGCCAGCAGCGTAGGACTAGCGACGAACACCGGGGAGCTGTTTTTT. It codes for CASSVGLATNTGELFF. The V gene is TRBV9, the J gene TRBJ2-2; 8 positions match TRBD2. The germline V gene encodes CDR1 SGDLS and CDR2 YYNGEE. This CDR3 contains 16 residues. V trimming: 0 bases; J trimming: 0 bases; junction bases outside the gene matches: 1.